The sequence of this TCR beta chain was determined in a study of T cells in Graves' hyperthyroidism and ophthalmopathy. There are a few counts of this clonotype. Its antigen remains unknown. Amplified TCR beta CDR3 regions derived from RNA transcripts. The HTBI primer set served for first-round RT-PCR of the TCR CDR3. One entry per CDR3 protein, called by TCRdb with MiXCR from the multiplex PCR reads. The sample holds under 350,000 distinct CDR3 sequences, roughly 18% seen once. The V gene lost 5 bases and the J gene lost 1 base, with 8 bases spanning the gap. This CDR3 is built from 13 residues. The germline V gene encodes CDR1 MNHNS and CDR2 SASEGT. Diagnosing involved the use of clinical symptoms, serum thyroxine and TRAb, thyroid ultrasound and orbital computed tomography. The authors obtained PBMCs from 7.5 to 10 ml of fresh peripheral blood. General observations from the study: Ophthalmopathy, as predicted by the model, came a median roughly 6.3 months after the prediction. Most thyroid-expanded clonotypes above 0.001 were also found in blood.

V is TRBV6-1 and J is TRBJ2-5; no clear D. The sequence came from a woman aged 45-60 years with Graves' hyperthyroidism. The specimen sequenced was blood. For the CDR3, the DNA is TGTGCCAGCAGTTATGGGATCCAAGAGACCCAGTACTTC. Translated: CASSYGIQETQYF.